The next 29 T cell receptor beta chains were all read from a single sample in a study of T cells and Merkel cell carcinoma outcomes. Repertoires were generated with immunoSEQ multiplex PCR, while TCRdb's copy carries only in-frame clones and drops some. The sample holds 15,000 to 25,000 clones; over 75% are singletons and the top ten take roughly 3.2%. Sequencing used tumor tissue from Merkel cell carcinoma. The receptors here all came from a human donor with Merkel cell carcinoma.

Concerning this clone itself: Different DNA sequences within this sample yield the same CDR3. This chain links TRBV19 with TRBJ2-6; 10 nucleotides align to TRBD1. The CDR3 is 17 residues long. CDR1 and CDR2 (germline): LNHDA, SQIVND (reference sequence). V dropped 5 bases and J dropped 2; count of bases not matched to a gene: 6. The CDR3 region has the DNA TGTGCCAGTAGTCCCCGACAGGGGGCTCCTGGGGCCAACGTCCTGACTTTC. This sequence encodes CASSPRQGAPGANVLTF. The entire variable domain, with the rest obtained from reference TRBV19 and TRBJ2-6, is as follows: DGGITQSPKYLFRKEGQNVTLSCEQNLNHDAMYWYRQDPGQGLRLIYYSQIVNDFQKGDIAEGYSVSREKKESFPLTVTSAQKNPTAFYLCASSPRQGAPGANVLTFGAGSRLTVL.

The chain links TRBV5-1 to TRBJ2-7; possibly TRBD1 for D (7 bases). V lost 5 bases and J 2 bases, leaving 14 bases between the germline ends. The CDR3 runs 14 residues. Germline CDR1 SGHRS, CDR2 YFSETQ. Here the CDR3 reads CASREGGQAYEQYF. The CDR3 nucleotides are TGCGCCAGCAGGGAGGGCGGACAGGCCTACGAGCAGTACTTC.

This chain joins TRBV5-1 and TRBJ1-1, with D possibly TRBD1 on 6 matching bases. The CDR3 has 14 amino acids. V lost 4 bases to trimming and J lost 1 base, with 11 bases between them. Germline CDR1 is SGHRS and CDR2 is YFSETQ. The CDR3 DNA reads TGCGCCAGCAGCAGCCACAGGGAGAACACTGAAGCTTTCTTT. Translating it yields CASSSHRENTEAFF.

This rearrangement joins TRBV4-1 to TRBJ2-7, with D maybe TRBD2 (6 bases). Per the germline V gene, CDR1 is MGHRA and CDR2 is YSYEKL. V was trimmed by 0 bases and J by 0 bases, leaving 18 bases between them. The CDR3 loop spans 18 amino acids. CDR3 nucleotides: TGCGCCAGCAGCCAAGATCCAGTATGGAGGGGCCTCTCCTACGAGCAGTACTTC. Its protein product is CASSQDPVWRGLSYEQYF.

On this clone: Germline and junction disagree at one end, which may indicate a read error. CDR3 bases: TGTGCCAGCAGCGTAGGAATGGGGGGGGAGATCCAGTACTTC. It translates to CASSVGMGGEIQYF. The chain joins TRBV9 to TRBJ2-5, with TRBD2 matching over 7 bases. The CDR3 is 14 residues long. Looked up from germline, CDR1 is SGDLS and CDR2 is YYNGEE. The full variable domain, rest sourced from reference TRBV9 and TRBJ2-5, is DSGVTQTPKHLITATGQRVTLRCSPRSGDLSVYWYQQSLDQGLQFLIQYYNGEERAKGNILERFSAQQFPDLHSELNLSSLELGDSALYFCASSVGMGGEIQYFGPGTRLLVL.

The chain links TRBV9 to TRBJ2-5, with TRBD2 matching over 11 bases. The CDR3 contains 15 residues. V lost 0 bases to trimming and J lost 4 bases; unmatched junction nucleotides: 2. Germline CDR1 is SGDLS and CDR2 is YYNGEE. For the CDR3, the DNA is TGTGCCAGCAGCGTAGAGGGGACTAGCGGAGAGACCCAGTACTTC. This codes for CASSVEGTSGETQYF.

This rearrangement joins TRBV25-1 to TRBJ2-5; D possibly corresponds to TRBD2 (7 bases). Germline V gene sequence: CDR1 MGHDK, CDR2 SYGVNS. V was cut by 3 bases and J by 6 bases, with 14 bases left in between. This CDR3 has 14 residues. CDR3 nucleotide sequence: TGTGCCAGCAGTGAGGCGAGGGGGGGGAAGACCCAGTACTTC. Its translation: CASSEARGGKTQYF.

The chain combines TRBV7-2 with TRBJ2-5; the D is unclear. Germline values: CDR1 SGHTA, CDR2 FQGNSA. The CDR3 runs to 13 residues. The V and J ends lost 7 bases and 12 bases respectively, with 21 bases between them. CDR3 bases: TGTGCCAGCAAATCTCAGCCAAATATAAGGGAGTACTTC. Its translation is CASKSQPNIREYF.

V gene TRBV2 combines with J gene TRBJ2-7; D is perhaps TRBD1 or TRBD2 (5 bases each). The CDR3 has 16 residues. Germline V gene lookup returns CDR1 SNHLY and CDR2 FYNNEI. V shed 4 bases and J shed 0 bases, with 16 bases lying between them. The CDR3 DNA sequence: TGTGCCAGCAGTGGGGACCTGAGACAGATCTCCTACGAGCAGTACTTC. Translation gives CASSGDLRQISYEQYF. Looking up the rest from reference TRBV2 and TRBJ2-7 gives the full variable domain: EPEVTQTPSHQVTQMGQEVILRCVPISNHLYFYWYRQILGQKVEFLVSFYNNEISEKSEIFDDQFSVERPDGSNFTLKIRSTKLEDSAMYFCASSGDLRQISYEQYFGPGTRLTVT.

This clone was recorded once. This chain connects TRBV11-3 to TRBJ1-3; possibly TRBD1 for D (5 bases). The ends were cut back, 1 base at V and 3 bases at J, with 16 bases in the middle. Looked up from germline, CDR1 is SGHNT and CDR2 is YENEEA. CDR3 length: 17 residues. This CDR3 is CASSLVSAREVGNTIYF. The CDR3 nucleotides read TGTGCCAGCAGCTTAGTATCCGCCAGGGAGGTTGGAAACACCATATATTTT.

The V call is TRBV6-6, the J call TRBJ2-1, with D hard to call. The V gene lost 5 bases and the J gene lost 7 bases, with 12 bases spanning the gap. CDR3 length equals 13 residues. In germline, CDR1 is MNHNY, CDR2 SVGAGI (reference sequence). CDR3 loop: CASSTLPRNEQFF. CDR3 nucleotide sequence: TGTGCCAGCAGTACCCTCCCGAGGAATGAGCAGTTCTTC.

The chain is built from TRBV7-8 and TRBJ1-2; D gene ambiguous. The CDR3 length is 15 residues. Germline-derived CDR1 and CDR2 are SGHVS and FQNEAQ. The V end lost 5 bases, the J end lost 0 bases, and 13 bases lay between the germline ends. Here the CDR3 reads CASSLWTDSNYGYTF. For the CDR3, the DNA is TGTGCCAGCAGCCTTTGGACGGATTCTAACTATGGCTACACCTTC. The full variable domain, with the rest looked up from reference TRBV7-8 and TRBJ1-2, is GAGVSQSPRYKVAKRGQDVALRCDPISGHVSLFWYQQALGQGPEFLTYFQNEAQLDKSGLPSDRFFAERPEGSVSTLKIQRTQQEDSAVYLCASSLWTDSNYGYTFGSGTRLTVV.

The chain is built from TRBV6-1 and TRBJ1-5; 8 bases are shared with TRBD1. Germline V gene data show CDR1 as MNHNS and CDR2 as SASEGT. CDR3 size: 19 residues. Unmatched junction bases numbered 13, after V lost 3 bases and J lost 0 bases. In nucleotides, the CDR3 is TGTGCCAGCAGTGAGCCAGGACAGGGAGGCCTGTATAGCAATCAGCCCCAGCATTTT. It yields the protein CASSEPGQGGLYSNQPQHF.

The CDR3 region is CASSVHPTEAFF. The CDR3 DNA reads as TGTGCCAGCAGTGTTCATCCCACTGAAGCTTTCTTT. The rearrangement uses TRBV2 and TRBJ1-1; D unclear. The CDR3 is made up of 12 amino acids. Trimming shortened V by 4 bases and J by 4 bases, and 7 bases separated the two germline ends. Germline V gives CDR1 SNHLY, CDR2 FYNNEI.

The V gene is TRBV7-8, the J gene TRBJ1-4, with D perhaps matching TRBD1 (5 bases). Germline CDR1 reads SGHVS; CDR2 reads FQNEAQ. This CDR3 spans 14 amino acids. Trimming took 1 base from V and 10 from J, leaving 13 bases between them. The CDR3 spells CASSLEWGIGKLFF. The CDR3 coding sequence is TGTGCCAGCAGCTTAGAATGGGGGATCGGAAAACTGTTTTTT.

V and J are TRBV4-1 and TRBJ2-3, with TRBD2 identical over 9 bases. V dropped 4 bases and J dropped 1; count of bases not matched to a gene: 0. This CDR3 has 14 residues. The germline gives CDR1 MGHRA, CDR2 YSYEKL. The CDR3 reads CASSLAGGTDTQYF. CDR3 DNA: TGCGCCAGCAGCCTAGCGGGGGGCACAGATACGCAGTATTTT.

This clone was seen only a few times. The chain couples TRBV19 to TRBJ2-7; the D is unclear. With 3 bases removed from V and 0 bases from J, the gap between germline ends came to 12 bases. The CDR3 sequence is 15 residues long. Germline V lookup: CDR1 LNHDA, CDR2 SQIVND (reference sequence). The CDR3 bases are TGTGCCAGTAGTATTGGACGCCGCTTCTCCTACGAGCAGTACTTC. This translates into CASSIGRRFSYEQYF. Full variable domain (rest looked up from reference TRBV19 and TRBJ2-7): DGGITQSPKYLFRKEGQNVTLSCEQNLNHDAMYWYRQDPGQGLRLIYYSQIVNDFQKGDIAEGYSVSREKKESFPLTVTSAQKNPTAFYLCASSIGRRFSYEQYFGPGTRLTVT.

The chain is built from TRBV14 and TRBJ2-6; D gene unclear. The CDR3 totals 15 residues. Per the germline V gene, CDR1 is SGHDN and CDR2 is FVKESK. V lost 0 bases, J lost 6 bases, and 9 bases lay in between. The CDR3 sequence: CASSQDYPMANVLTF. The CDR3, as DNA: TGTGCCAGCAGCCAAGACTACCCGATGGCCAACGTCCTGACTTTC.

The CDR3 DNA sequence: TGTGCCAGCAGTTTTCTTCGTTCCTACGAGCAGTACTTC. This sequence encodes CASSFLRSYEQYF. This chain connects TRBV2 to TRBJ2-7; D ambiguous. CDR1 SNHLY and CDR2 FYNNEI come from the germline V gene. The V end lost 5 bases, the J end lost 1 base, and 9 bases lay between the germline ends. There are 13 residues in the CDR3.

The CDR3 DNA follows: TGTGCCAGCAGTTTATTAGGGTCTGGGGCCAACGTCCTGACTTTC. Translated: CASSLLGSGANVLTF. The chain carries TRBV27 and TRBJ2-6; D uncertain. The CDR3 contains 15 residues. Germline V gene data show CDR1 as MNHEY and CDR2 as SMNVEV (reference sequence). V was pared by 1 base and J by 1 base, with 5 bases between.

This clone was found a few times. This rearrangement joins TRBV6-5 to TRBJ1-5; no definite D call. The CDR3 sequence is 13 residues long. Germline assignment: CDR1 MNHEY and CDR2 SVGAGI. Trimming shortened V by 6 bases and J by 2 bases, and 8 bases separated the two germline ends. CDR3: CASRGVGNQPQHF. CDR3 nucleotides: TGTGCCAGCAGAGGAGTAGGCAATCAGCCCCAGCATTTT.

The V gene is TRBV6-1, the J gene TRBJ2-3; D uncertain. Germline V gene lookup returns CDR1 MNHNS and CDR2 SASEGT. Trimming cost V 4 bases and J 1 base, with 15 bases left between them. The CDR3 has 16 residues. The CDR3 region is CASSGSAGFRTDTQYF. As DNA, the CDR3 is TGTGCCAGCAGTGGGTCGGCAGGTTTTCGCACAGATACGCAGTATTTT.

The CDR3 DNA sequence: TGTGCCAGCAGTTGGCCCGGATGGACAGGGGGTGATTTCTCAGATACGCAGTATTTT. It is translated as CASSWPGWTGGDFSDTQYF. This rearrangement joins TRBV28 to TRBJ2-3; 10 bases line up with TRBD1. This CDR3 spans 19 amino acids. The germline CDR1 and CDR2 sequences are MDHEN and SYDVKM. Trimming removed 4 bases from V and 4 bases from J; junction bases left unmatched: 17.

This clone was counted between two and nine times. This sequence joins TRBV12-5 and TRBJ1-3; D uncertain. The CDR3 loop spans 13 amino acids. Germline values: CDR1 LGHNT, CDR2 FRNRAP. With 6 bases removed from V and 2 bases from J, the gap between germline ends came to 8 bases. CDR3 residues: CASGLGPGNTIYF. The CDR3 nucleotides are TGTGCTAGTGGGTTAGGTCCTGGAAACACCATATATTTT.

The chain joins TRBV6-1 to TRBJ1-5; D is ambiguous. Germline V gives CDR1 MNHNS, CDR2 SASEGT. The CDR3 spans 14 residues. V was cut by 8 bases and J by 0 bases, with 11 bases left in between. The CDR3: CASSGRYSNQPQHF. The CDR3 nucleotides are TGTGCCAGCTCCGGACGGTATAGCAATCAGCCCCAGCATTTT.

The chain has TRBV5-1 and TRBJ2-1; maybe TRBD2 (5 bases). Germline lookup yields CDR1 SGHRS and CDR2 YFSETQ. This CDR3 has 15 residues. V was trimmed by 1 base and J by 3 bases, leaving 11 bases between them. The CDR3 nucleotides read TGCGCCAGCAGCTTGAGGCGGGCCTTCTACAATGAGCAGTTCTTC. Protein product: CASSLRRAFYNEQFF.

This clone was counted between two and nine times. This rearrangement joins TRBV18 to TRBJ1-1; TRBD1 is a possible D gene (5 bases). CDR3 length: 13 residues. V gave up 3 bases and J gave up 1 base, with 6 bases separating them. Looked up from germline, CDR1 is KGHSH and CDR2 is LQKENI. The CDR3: CASSPGTNTEAFF. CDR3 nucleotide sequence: TGTGCCAGCTCACCCGGGACGAACACTGAAGCTTTCTTT.

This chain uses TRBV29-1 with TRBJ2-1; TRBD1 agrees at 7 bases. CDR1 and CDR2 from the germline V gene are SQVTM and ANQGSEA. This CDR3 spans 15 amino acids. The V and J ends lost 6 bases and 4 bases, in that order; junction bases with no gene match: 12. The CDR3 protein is CSVHLGRDRYNEQFF. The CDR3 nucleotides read TGCAGCGTCCACCTGGGCCGGGACAGATACAATGAGCAGTTCTTC.

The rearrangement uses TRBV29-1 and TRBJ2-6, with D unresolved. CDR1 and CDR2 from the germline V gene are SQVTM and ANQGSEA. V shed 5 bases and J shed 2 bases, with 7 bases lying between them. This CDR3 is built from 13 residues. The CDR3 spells CSVHVPGANVLTF. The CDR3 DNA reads TGCAGCGTTCATGTCCCTGGGGCCAACGTCCTGACTTTC. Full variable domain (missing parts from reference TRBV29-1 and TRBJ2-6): SAVISQKPSRDICQRGTSLTIQCQVDSQVTMMFWYRQQPGQSLTLIATANQGSEATYESGFVIDKFPISRPNLTFSTLTVSNMSPEDSSIYLCSVHVPGANVLTFGAGSRLTVL.